The next 32 T cell receptor beta chains were all read from a single sample in a study of shared clonotypes between healthy human individuals. The protocol was immunoSEQ multiplex PCR, while the TCRdb copy is restricted to in-frame clones and leaves out a portion. There are about 1 million clones in the sample; around 74% occur only once, and less than 1.5% lies in the top ten. Sequenced: memory CD4+ T cells sorted from blood. This sample's subset: CD45RA-negative fraction. The receptors come from a man younger than 35 in good health.

The V gene is TRBV5-4, the J gene TRBJ1-2; no reliable D call. Between the trimmed V and J ends, which lost 0 bases and 8 bases, there was a span of 20 bases. CDR3 size: 16 residues. Germline V CDR1 and CDR2: SGHNT, YYREEE (reference sequence). The CDR3 DNA reads as TGTGCCAGCAGCTTGGATAGCAGGCCTGAAACGGGGGGCTACACCTTC. This translates into CASSLDSRPETGGYTF. The entire variable domain, with the rest obtained from reference TRBV5-4 and TRBJ1-2, is as follows: ETGVTQSPTHLIKTRGQQVTLRCSSQSGHNTVSWYQQALGQGPQFIFQYYREEENGRGNFPPRFSGLQFPNYSSELNVNALELDDSALYLCASSLDSRPETGGYTFGSGTRLTVV.

The chain uses TRBV13 and TRBJ2-3; no definite D call. The germline V gene has CDR1 PRHDT and CDR2 FYEKMQ (reference sequence). Trimming pared 5 bases from V and 0 bases from J, leaving 15 bases between. This CDR3 contains 16 residues. The CDR3 bases are TGTGCCAGCAGCCCCCGGACCACAGTAAGCACAGATACGCAGTATTTT. Translated, it gives CASSPRTTVSTDTQYF. The whole variable domain, filled in from reference TRBV13 and TRBJ2-3, reads AAGVIQSPRHLIKEKRETATLKCYPIPRHDTVYWYQQGPGQDPQFLISFYEKMQSDKGSIPDRFSAQQFSDYHSELNMSSLELGDSALYFCASSPRTTVSTDTQYFGPGTRLTVL.

The CDR3 bases are TGTGCCAGCAGCCGACTAGCGGGAACCTACAATGAGCAGTTCTTC. It yields the protein CASSRLAGTYNEQFF. The chain uses TRBV7-2 and TRBJ2-1; TRBD2 matches 11 bases. Losses at the gene ends were 5 bases for V and 2 bases for J; bases not matched to a gene: 2. The CDR3 is 15 amino acids. From germline, CDR1 is SGHTA and CDR2 FQGNSA.

This rearrangement joins TRBV20-1 to TRBJ1-2; tentative D call: TRBD1 (6 bases). V was cut by 6 bases and J by 6 bases, with 11 bases left in between. The CDR3 covers 11 residues. CDR1 is DFQATT and CDR2 is SNEGSKA in the germline V gene (reference sequence). In nucleotides, the CDR3 is TGCAGTGCAGGGGGTATTAATGGCTACACCTTC. Its translation is CSAGGINGYTF.

The chain recombines TRBV28 with TRBJ2-3; D not resolved. V was cut by 3 bases and J by 4 bases, with 17 bases left in between. Germline lookup yields CDR1 MDHEN and CDR2 SYDVKM. This CDR3 is 16 amino acids long. As DNA, the CDR3 is TGTGCCAGCAGTTTTGTGGGAACTTCTTTGGCAGATACGCAGTATTTT. It specifies CASSFVGTSLADTQYF.

This chain joins TRBV6-6 and TRBJ1-6; D is possibly TRBD1 (5 bases). Germline V gene data show CDR1 as MNHNY and CDR2 as SVGAGI (reference sequence). The CDR3 is 14 amino acids. The ends were cut back, 2 bases at V and 10 bases at J, with 12 bases in the middle. CDR3 sequence reads: CASSYSTGISPLHF. DNA of the CDR3: TGTGCCAGCAGTTACAGTACAGGAATATCACCCCTCCACTTT.

The rearrangement uses TRBV28 and TRBJ1-6; TRBD1 might be the D (5 bases). V shed 3 bases and J shed 0 bases, with 12 bases lying between them. The CDR3 has 17 amino acids. CDR1 is MDHEN and CDR2 is SYDVKM in the germline V gene. This CDR3 is CASSFRQSISYNSPLHF. Here the CDR3 DNA reads TGTGCCAGCAGTTTTAGACAGTCAATCTCCTATAATTCACCCCTCCACTTT.

The chain is built from TRBV28 and TRBJ2-5, with no clear D. Judging by the DNA end, TRBJ2-7 fits better; the J call may be wrong. This CDR3 region has 11 residues. CDR1 and CDR2 from the germline V gene are MDHEN and SYDVKM. The CDR3 nucleotides read TGTGCCAGCGGCCATTCCTACGAGCAGTACTTC. This translates into CASGHSYEQYF.

The CDR3 reads CASSLGQGYGYTF. DNA of the CDR3: TGTGCCAGCAGTTTAGGACAGGGTTATGGCTACACCTTC. The chain combines TRBV2 with TRBJ1-2; 8 bases map to TRBD1. Per the germline V gene, CDR1 is SNHLY and CDR2 is FYNNEI. Trimming took 5 bases from V and 5 from J; bases not matched to a gene: 4. The CDR3 spans 13 residues.

The chain combines TRBV28 with TRBJ2-1; no definite D call. Germline V gene data show CDR1 as MDHEN and CDR2 as SYDVKM. V was shortened by 7 bases and J by 0 bases, with 13 bases between the two germline ends. This CDR3 contains 15 residues. This CDR3 is CASTPTALSYNEQFF. The CDR3, as DNA: TGTGCCAGCACCCCGACTGCTCTCTCCTACAATGAGCAGTTCTTC.

Comments on this clone: Other DNA sequences of this sample code for an identical CDR3. The V call is TRBV18, the J call TRBJ1-1, with D unclear. Trimming removed 1 base from V and 4 bases from J, with 10 bases in between. This CDR3 comprises 14 residues. Per germline, CDR1 KGHSH and CDR2 LQKENI. The CDR3 reads CASSPRQVGTEAFF. The CDR3 DNA is TGTGCCAGCTCACCACGGCAGGTAGGCACTGAAGCTTTCTTT.

The rearrangement joins TRBV2 to TRBJ1-2, with 7 bases matching TRBD1. This CDR3 is built from 14 residues. The junction had 8 bases not matched to a gene; V was cut back by 2 bases and J by 8 bases. Germline V gives CDR1 SNHLY, CDR2 FYNNEI. The CDR3 reads CASSEKTGLGGYTF. CDR3 coding DNA: TGTGCCAGCAGTGAAAAGACAGGGTTAGGCGGCTACACCTTC.

CDR3 sequence reads: CASSLGGLNTGELFF. CDR3 bases: TGTGCCAGCAGCTTAGGCGGGCTGAACACCGGGGAGCTGTTTTTT. The rearrangement uses TRBV7-9 and TRBJ2-2; maybe TRBD2 (5 bases). CDR1 is SEHNR, CDR2 FQNEAQ, per germline (reference sequence). The ends were cut back, 1 base at V and 1 base at J, with 7 bases in the middle. The CDR3 length is 15 residues.

The gene calls are TRBV19 and TRBJ1-3; no firm D call. With 4 bases removed from V and 0 bases from J, the gap between germline ends came to 10 bases. CDR3 length: 15 residues. CDR1 and CDR2 (germline): LNHDA, SQIVND (reference sequence). The CDR3 sequence: CASSRGGSSGNTIYF. DNA of the CDR3: TGTGCCAGTAGTAGAGGAGGTAGCTCTGGAAACACCATATATTTT.

The chain joins TRBV18 to TRBJ2-2; 8 nucleotides align to TRBD1. V shed 5 bases, J shed 1 base, and the junction held 6 bases outside the gene matches. CDR1 and CDR2 (germline): KGHSH, LQKENI. This CDR3 contains 16 residues. CDR3 sequence: CASSITGTGNTGELFF. The DNA of the CDR3 is TGTGCCAGCTCAATAACCGGGACAGGGAACACCGGGGAGCTGTTTTTT.

The chain links TRBV18 to TRBJ2-7; no clear D gene. Germline values: CDR1 KGHSH, CDR2 LQKENI. V lost 3 bases, J lost 0 bases, and 9 bases lay in between. CDR3 size: 14 residues. CDR3 loop: CASSPYTYSYEQYF. CDR3 DNA sequence: TGTGCCAGCTCACCTTACACGTACTCCTACGAGCAGTACTTC. Supplemented by reference TRBV18 and TRBJ2-7, the full variable domain reads NAGVMQNPRHLVRRRGQEARLRCSPMKGHSHVYWYRQLPEEGLKFMVYLQKENIIDESGMPKERFSAEFPKEGPSILRIQQVVRGDSAAYFCASSPYTYSYEQYFGPGTRLTVT.

The chain has TRBV19 and TRBJ2-6, with no clear D. The V gene's germline CDR1 is LNHDA and CDR2 SQIVND (reference sequence). CDR3 length: 15 residues. V was clipped by 4 bases and J by 0 bases, with 7 bases between them. The chain's CDR3 is CASSSPGSGANVLTF. In nucleotides, the CDR3 is TGTGCCAGTAGTAGCCCTGGCTCTGGGGCCAACGTCCTGACTTTC.

V usage is TRBV6-5 and J usage is TRBJ2-3; D uncertain. Trimming removed 6 bases from V and 6 bases from J, with 7 bases in between. Germline assignment: CDR1 MNHEY and CDR2 SVGAGI. CDR3 size: 11 residues. The CDR3 region has the DNA TGTGCCAGCAGACAGCACGATACGCAGTATTTT. This codes for CASRQHDTQYF.

As to this clone: Distinct nucleotide sequences in the sample also encode this CDR3. V usage is TRBV5-1 and J usage is TRBJ2-3; TRBD2 might be the D (5 bases). Germline CDR1 reads SGHRS; CDR2 reads YFSETQ. The CDR3 has 14 residues. Trimming left V 3 bases short and J 1 base short, with 9 bases between. Written as DNA, the CDR3 is TGCGCCAGCAGCTCTCGGACTGGCACAGATACGCAGTATTTT. Its protein is CASSSRTGTDTQYF.

The genes are TRBV5-1 and TRBJ1-4; D ambiguous. This CDR3 has 16 residues. V was clipped by 4 bases and J by 0 bases, with 13 bases between them. The germline gives CDR1 SGHRS, CDR2 YFSETQ. CDR3 loop: CASSAGIEPTNEKLFF. DNA for the CDR3: TGCGCCAGCAGCGCTGGGATCGAGCCAACTAATGAAAAACTGTTTTTT.

This clone was counted only a few times. This CDR3 reads CASSEAISNQPQHF. The DNA of the CDR3 is TGTGCCAGCAGTGAAGCGATCAGCAATCAGCCCCAGCATTTT. This sequence joins TRBV2 and TRBJ1-5; the D is unclear. V was clipped by 0 bases and J by 1 base, with 4 bases between them. Germline V gene lookup returns CDR1 SNHLY and CDR2 FYNNEI. The CDR3 runs 14 residues.

The gene calls are TRBV19 and TRBJ2-1; 8 bases map to TRBD2. The CDR3 spans 17 residues. The germline V gene encodes CDR1 LNHDA and CDR2 SQIVND (reference sequence). Trimming took 3 bases from V and 5 from J; bases not matched to a gene: 12. The CDR3 is CASSIPPLAGRNNEQFF. In nucleotides, the CDR3 is TGTGCCAGTAGTATCCCTCCCCTAGCGGGCCGGAACAATGAGCAGTTCTTC.

The genes are TRBV6-5 and TRBJ2-5; D is uncertain. V was cut by 2 bases and J by 1 base, with 14 bases left in between. The germline CDR1 and CDR2 sequences are MNHEY and SVGAGI. The length of the CDR3 is 16 residues. The CDR3 reads CASSYPASKGQETQYF. In DNA form, the CDR3 reads TGTGCCAGCAGTTACCCGGCTAGTAAGGGCCAAGAGACCCAGTACTTC.

This clone appeared once. The J gene is TRBJ1-1, the V gene TRBV5-1; tentatively, D is TRBD1 (5 bases). The CDR3 covers 14 residues. Germline V gene sequence: CDR1 SGHRS, CDR2 YFSETQ. The V end lost 6 bases, the J end lost 1 base, and 13 bases lay between the germline ends. This chain's CDR3 is CASIQGGRNTEAFF. CDR3 sequence (DNA): TGCGCCAGCATCCAGGGAGGGCGGAACACTGAAGCTTTCTTT.

The chain links TRBV6-6 to TRBJ2-7; D is unresolved. The germline CDR1 and CDR2 sequences are MNHNY and SVGAGI (reference sequence). The CDR3 length is 12 residues. V gave up 0 bases and J gave up 4 bases, with 4 bases separating them. In DNA form, the CDR3 reads TGTGCCAGCAGTTACTCCGAGTACGAGCAGTACTTC. Translating gives CASSYSEYEQYF.

This clone was picked up one time. In nucleotides, the CDR3 is TGTGCCAGCAATCCTCTGAGGACAGAAAGATACACTGAAGCTTTCTTT. Protein sequence: CASNPLRTERYTEAFF. The chain recombines TRBV2 with TRBJ1-1; D perhaps matches TRBD1 (6 bases). V was clipped by 7 bases and J by 3 bases, with 21 bases between them. Germline CDR1 SNHLY, CDR2 FYNNEI. The CDR3 extends over 16 amino acids.

The chain employs TRBV18 and TRBJ1-2; TRBD1 matches at 8 bases. The trim removed 2 bases at V and 4 bases at J, leaving 6 bases unmatched. The CDR3 is 15 amino acids. CDR1 is KGHSH, CDR2 LQKENI, per germline. This chain's CDR3 is CASSPSWDRSYGYTF. CDR3 DNA sequence: TGTGCCAGCTCACCAAGTTGGGACAGGAGCTATGGCTACACCTTC.

This chain uses TRBV27 with TRBJ2-7; D gene ambiguous. Germline assignment: CDR1 MNHEY and CDR2 SMNVEV (reference sequence). V was shortened by 3 bases and J by 3 bases, with 9 bases between the two germline ends. This CDR3 is built from 13 residues. CDR3 DNA: TGTGCCAGCAGTTTGAAACAGTACTACGAGCAGTACTTC. As protein: CASSLKQYYEQYF.

This rearrangement joins TRBV11-2 to TRBJ1-1; D is unresolved. Trimming removed 0 bases from V and 0 bases from J, with 5 bases in between. This CDR3 is 14 amino acids long. Germline V gene data show CDR1 as SGHAT and CDR2 as FQNNGV. CDR3 bases: TGTGCCAGCAGCTTAGATGGCCTGAACACTGAAGCTTTCTTT. Protein: CASSLDGLNTEAFF.

This chain uses TRBV7-2 with TRBJ2-5; D unclear. The J call could be wrong; TRBJ2-7 is a better fit for the DNA end. Germline CDR1 is SGHTA and CDR2 is FQGNSA. This CDR3 is built from 13 residues. CDR3 DNA sequence: TGTGCCAGCACCAGAACCAAATCCTACGAGCAGTACTTC. Translation: CASTRTKSYEQYF.

The chain uses TRBV7-2 and TRBJ2-5; D unresolved. V lost 2 bases, J lost 5 bases, and 18 bases lay in between. Germline V gene sequence: CDR1 SGHTA, CDR2 FQGNSA. The CDR3 covers 16 residues. CDR3 sequence: CASSLNRLRSWETQYF. CDR3 in DNA: TGTGCCAGCAGCTTAAACCGGTTGCGTTCCTGGGAGACCCAGTACTTC.

The gene calls are TRBV5-6 and TRBJ1-2, with TRBD1 as a possible D gene (5 bases). Per the germline V gene, CDR1 is SGHDT and CDR2 is YYEEEE. V lost 0 bases and J 4 bases, leaving 13 bases between the germline ends. CDR3 length: 15 residues. The CDR3 sequence: CASSLGQGRIYGYTF. The CDR3, as DNA: TGTGCCAGCAGCTTGGGGCAGGGACGGATCTATGGCTACACCTTC.